Listed below are T cell receptor beta chains from one sample, sequenced in a study of cytomegalovirus exposure and HLA in healthy donors. TCRdb keeps only in-frame clones here, not all; method: immunoSEQ multiplex PCR. The repertoire holds some 180,000 clones, approximately 85% seen once, with over 2% in the top ten. Sequenced sample: PBMCs. These TCRs come from a woman in her 50s in good health and CMV-seronegative. Both conserved end residues are part of each CDR3. The D gene is left open where the match is weak. Not every row has a clone size; where given, it reads once, few, many or a size class.

cdr3_nt cdr3_aa d_call j_call clone_size v_call cdr3_length
TGTGCCAGCAGCCTCAGGGCCAACTATGGCTACACCTTC CASSLRANYGYTF - TRBJ1-2 - TRBV27 13
TGTGCCAGCAGTTACTATGGGACAAGGAATTCACCCCTCCACTTT CASSYYGTRNSPLHF - TRBJ1-6 - TRBV6-5 15
TGTGCCAGCAGCTTAAACAGGGGGGACTATAGCAATCAGCCCCAGCATTTT CASSLNRGDYSNQPQHF TRBD1 TRBJ1-5 - TRBV7-8 17
TGTGCCAGCAGTTTAGTGCAGGGAATTGGCAATGAGCAGTTCTTC CASSLVQGIGNEQFF - TRBJ2-1 - TRBV27 15
TGTGCCAGCAGCCTATATAGGACTAGCCCCCTCCAAGAGACCCAGTACTTC CASSLYRTSPLQETQYF TRBD2 TRBJ2-5 few TRBV7-2 17
TGTGCCAGCAGGGCAAGACAGGCGAATCAGCCCCAGCATTTT CASRARQANQPQHF - TRBJ1-5 - TRBV6-1 14
TGTGCCAGTAGTATTGGACAGGGGGGTTCACCCCTCCACTTT CASSIGQGGSPLHF TRBD1 TRBJ1-6 - TRBV19 14
TGTGCCAGCCCCAGGGATTCTGGGGCCAACGTCCTGACTTTC CASPRDSGANVLTF - TRBJ2-6 few TRBV6-1 14
TGTGCCAGCAGCCAAGCTCGCGGGGCTGGCTACACCTTC CASSQARGAGYTF - TRBJ1-2 - TRBV4-2 13
TGTGCCAGCAGCTTGCTGGCAAATGAGCAGTTCTTC CASSLLANEQFF - TRBJ2-1 - TRBV5-6 12
TGTGCCAGCAGTCAAGGAGCGGGAGGGTTGGATACGCAGTATTTT CASSQGAGGLDTQYF TRBD2 TRBJ2-3 - TRBV7-6 15
TGTGCCAGCAGCTTTTCCGGGAGGAGGGAGACCCAGTACTTC CASSFSGRRETQYF TRBD2 TRBJ2-5 - TRBV7-3 14
TGTGCCAGCAGCTTAGACGGGACAGGGGTGGGTTTCTTT CASSLDGTGVGFF TRBD1 TRBJ1-1 - TRBV7-9 13
TGTGCCAGCAGCCAAACCTTGACTAACAGCGACACTGAAGCTTTCTTT CASSQTLTNSDTEAFF - TRBJ1-1 - TRBV4-2 16
TGTGCCAGCAGCTTACTAGCGGGCATAACCTACAATGAGCAGTTCTTC CASSLLAGITYNEQFF TRBD2 TRBJ2-1 - TRBV11-2 16
TGTGCCACCGGGGGGGCAGGGTCCAATCAGCCCCAGCATTTT CATGGAGSNQPQHF - TRBJ1-5 - TRBV10-3 14
TGTGCCAGTAGTTTCCCCCCAGGGGGCGCCCAGAACATTCAGTACTTC CASSFPPGGAQNIQYF TRBD1 TRBJ2-4 - TRBV19 16
TGTGCCAGCAGCCAAGATTTATGGTTAGCGGGAGTTGCCGGGGAGCTGTTTTTT CASSQDLWLAGVAGELFF TRBD2 TRBJ2-2 - TRBV14 18
TGTGCCAGCAGGCCCACAGGGCGGGAAAACATTCAGTACTTC CASRPTGRENIQYF - TRBJ2-4 once TRBV6-5 14
TGTGCCGCGATGGGGAGGACTGGAAACACCATATATTTT CAAMGRTGNTIYF - TRBJ1-3 few TRBV19 13
TGTGCCAGCAGCTTGGAGCCTCCCTTAGCCAAAAACATTCAGTACTTC CASSLEPPLAKNIQYF - TRBJ2-4 once TRBV7-2 16
TGTGCCAGCAGCCCTCCCCAGCCCGTAGTCAGGGCCGAGCAGTACTTC CASSPPQPVVRAEQYF - TRBJ2-7 - TRBV28 16